The rows below give T cell receptor beta chains drawn from one sample of a study of blood T cell repertoires in COVID-19. TCRdb keeps only in-frame clones here, not all; method: immunoSEQ multiplex PCR. This table holds roughly 240,000 clones, roughly 85% found once. The sample consisted of PBMCs or T cells enriched from blood (not recorded which). These receptors were obtained from a woman aged 45-65 years with acute COVID-19. CDR3s include the opening cysteine and the closing phenylalanine or tryptophan. D genes are given only for firm matches. Clone size is not always given. Where it is, it says once, few, many or a class for expanded clones.

abundance	d_gene	v_gene	j_gene	CDR3nt	CDR3aa
-	-	TRBV5-6	TRBJ1-1	TGTGCCAGCAGCTTGGTGGCAGGCTGGAACACTGAAGCTTTCTTT	CASSLVAGWNTEAFF
-	TRBD1	TRBV6-5	TRBJ1-2	TGTGCCAGCAGTTACTGGACAGGGGGCGATAACTATGGCTACACCTTC	CASSYWTGGDNYGYTF
-	TRBD2	TRBV5-1	TRBJ2-5	TGCGCCAGCAGCTTGGCGGCTAGCGGGGTAGAGACCCAGTACTTC	CASSLAASGVETQYF
-	-	TRBV9	TRBJ2-2	TGTGCCAGCAGCGTAGCTCAAACGAGTCGGACCGGGGAGCTGTTTTTT	CASSVAQTSRTGELFF
-	-	TRBV12-3/TRBV12-4	TRBJ2-2	TGTGCCAGCAGTTTACTACTTTGGGGGGAGCTGTTTTTT	CASSLLLWGELFF
-	-	TRBV14	TRBJ2-3	TGTGCCAGCAGCGGGGCTGGGCCCCTTACGCAGTATTTT	CASSGAGPLTQYF
once	TRBD2	TRBV5-1	TRBJ2-5	TGCGCCAGCAAAATTGGCGGGACTAGGGAGGGAGAGACCCAGTACTTC	CASKIGGTREGETQYF
-	-	TRBV18	TRBJ2-7	TGTGCCAGCTCAAGGGAGGAGGGTCCCGAGCAGTACTTC	CASSREEGPEQYF
-	-	TRBV2	TRBJ2-7	TGTGCCAGCAGTGAAGCTTGGGCAGGGGTTGAGCAGTACTTC	CASSEAWAGVEQYF
-	TRBD1	TRBV4-3	TRBJ1-4	TGCGCCAGCAGCCAAGGACAGGGGGCAGTCGAAAAACTGTTTTTT	CASSQGQGAVEKLFF
-	-	TRBV27	TRBJ1-4	TGTGCCAGCAGTAGACCGGGAATGGCTAATGAAAAACTGTTTTTT	CASSRPGMANEKLFF
-	TRBD2	TRBV19	TRBJ2-3	TGTGCCAGTAGTTCTCACACCGGGACTAGCGGGCTCCTGGCGGGCACAGATACGCAGTATTTT	CASSSHTGTSGLLAGTDTQYF
-	-	TRBV6-5	TRBJ2-5	TGTGCCAGCAGTCCTTCTTGGGGGGGCCCGGAGACCCAGTACTTC	CASSPSWGGPETQYF
once	TRBD2	TRBV7-2	TRBJ2-3	TGTGCCAGCAGCTTCGGGAGCGGGGGGGGCACAGATACGCAGTATTTT	CASSFGSGGGTDTQYF
-	-	TRBV3-1/TRBV3-2	TRBJ1-2	TGTGCCAGCAGCCCTATGGGGAGGCAGTATGGCTACACCTTC	CASSPMGRQYGYTF
-	-	TRBV11-3	TRBJ2-2	TGTGCCAGCAGCTTAGGAAAGGGGCTGGGCACCGGGGAGCTGTTTTTT	CASSLGKGLGTGELFF
-	TRBD2	TRBV5-4	TRBJ2-5	TGTGCCAGTACTAGCGGGGGCCGGGGGGAGGCAGAGACCCAGTACTTC	CASTSGGRGEAETQYF
-	-	TRBV5-1	TRBJ2-6	TGCGCCAGCAGCTTCCGCGAAGGGGCGCTTAGATCTGGGGCCAACGTCCTGACTTTC	CASSFREGALRSGANVLTF
-	-	TRBV18	TRBJ2-7	TGTGCCAGCTCACCCCCCGTAGTATACGAGCAGTACTTC	CASSPPVVYEQYF
-	-	TRBV7-2	TRBJ1-1	TGTGCCAGCAGCTCCCAGGGGACTAGTGAAGCTTTCTTT	CASSSQGTSEAFF
-	-	TRBV6-5	TRBJ1-1	TGTGCCAGCGCAGGGGAAATGAACACTGAAGCTTTCTTT	CASAGEMNTEAFF
few	TRBD1	TRBV5-1	TRBJ2-2	TGCGCCAGCAGTCCCGGGACAGGGATTAACACCGGGGAGCTGTTTTTT	CASSPGTGINTGELFF
few	TRBD1	TRBV30	TRBJ1-1	TGTGCCTGGGACAGGGGAGTGTCCGAAGCTTTCTTT	CAWDRGVSEAFF
once	-	TRBV19	TRBJ1-1	TGTGCCAGTAGTACCGGGCGGGGAGGTTTGACTTCGAACACTGAAGCTTTCTTT	CASSTGRGGLTSNTEAFF
-	TRBD1	TRBV5-4	TRBJ1-2	TGTGCCAGCAGCCCCGGGCCGGGACAGGGGGCTGGGTATGGCTACACCTTC	CASSPGPGQGAGYGYTF
few	TRBD2	TRBV14	TRBJ2-7	TGTGCCAGCAGCCTCCCTGGGGGGGGGCAGTACTTC	CASSLPGGGQYF
few	-	TRBV19	TRBJ1-6	TGTGCCAGTACCCATTCGGCGGGGGTGGGGTCACCCCTCCACTTT	CASTHSAGVGSPLHF
-	TRBD1	TRBV19	TRBJ1-3	TGTGCCAGTAGTATAGATAGGGACAGCAGCTCTGGAAACACCATATATTTT	CASSIDRDSSSGNTIYF
-	TRBD1	TRBV18	TRBJ1-4	TGTGCCAGCTCACGATCCGGACAGGGGAGTACTAATGAAAAACTGTTTTTT	CASSRSGQGSTNEKLFF
-	-	TRBV6-5	TRBJ1-4	TGTGCCAGCAGCAGGGGTTCGAATGAAAAACTGTTTTTT	CASSRGSNEKLFF
-	-	TRBV6-6	TRBJ1-5	TGTGCCAGCAGCCAGAGTGGGGGGGGACAGCCCCAGCATTTT	CASSQSGGGQPQHF
once	-	TRBV5-5	TRBJ1-3	TGTGCCAGCAGCCCGGGACACCGTAACTCTGGAAACACCATATATTTT	CASSPGHRNSGNTIYF
-	-	TRBV7-2	TRBJ1-4	TGTGCCAGCAGCCCAAGGAGGGGCGTTAATGAAAAACTGTTTTTT	CASSPRRGVNEKLFF
once	-	TRBV5-4	TRBJ1-5	TGTGCCAGCAGCTTGGAGGTCGGGCAGCCCCAGCATTTT	CASSLEVGQPQHF
-	-	TRBV9	TRBJ1-2	TGTGCCAGCAGCGGACCAATCCTAAGACAGGCCCACTATGGCTACACCTTC	CASSGPILRQAHYGYTF
-	-	TRBV25-1	TRBJ1-2	TGTGCCAGCAGCGAACCCGGGACAACTAACTATGGCTACACCTTC	CASSEPGTTNYGYTF
once	-	TRBV5-4	TRBJ2-4	TGTGCCAGCAGCTCGTGGGGGCGGGACATTCAGTACTTC	CASSSWGRDIQYF
many	-	TRBV2	TRBJ2-7	TGTGCCAGCAGATCAGACAGCTTCGGGTCCGAGCAGTACTTC	CASRSDSFGSEQYF
-	TRBD1	TRBV7-7	TRBJ2-5	TGTGCCAGCAGCCAGGGACAGGGGGCGGGAGAGACCCAGTACTTC	CASSQGQGAGETQYF
few	-	TRBV10-3	TRBJ2-1	TGTGCCATCAGTGAGTCGGTTGTAGCGGGGGCAGGGGGCGATGAGCAGTTCTTC	CAISESVVAGAGGDEQFF
-	-	TRBV5-1	TRBJ2-7	TGCGCCAGCAGCAAATACCGGGACATTTCCTACGAGCAGTACTTC	CASSKYRDISYEQYF
-	TRBD1	TRBV7-9	TRBJ2-5	TGTGCCAGCAGCCGTCCCGGGACAGGGTCAGAGACCCAGTACTTC	CASSRPGTGSETQYF
-	-	TRBV10-3	TRBJ1-2	TGTGCCATCAGTGCCTCGGGACAAAAAAACTATGGCTACACCTTC	CAISASGQKNYGYTF
few	-	TRBV30	TRBJ1-4	TGTGCCTGGAGCCCTACTCCTTCAACTAATGAAAAACTGTTTTTT	CAWSPTPSTNEKLFF
-	-	TRBV7-2	TRBJ1-2	TGTGCCAGCAGCTCAACAGGGCGCGGCTACACCTTC	CASSSTGRGYTF
-	TRBD2	TRBV5-4	TRBJ2-3	TGTGCCAGCAGTCAGCGGGGGGTTGGGGATACGCAGTATTTT	CASSQRGVGDTQYF
few	-	TRBV6-2/TRBV6-3	TRBJ2-7	TGTGCCAGCAGTTACTTTACGATAAGCGCCTACGAGCAGTACTTC	CASSYFTISAYEQYF
-	-	TRBV18	TRBJ1-1	TGTGCCAGCTCACCGTCCACGGGAGCGAACACTGAAGCTTTCTTT	CASSPSTGANTEAFF
-	TRBD1	TRBV5-1	TRBJ1-3	TGCGCCAGCAGTCGGGAACAGGGGGTCTCTGGAAACACCATATATTTT	CASSREQGVSGNTIYF